Listed here are 5 T cell receptor beta chains from one sample, sequenced in a study of T-cell memory formation after mild COVID-19. TCRdb re-analysed the 5' RACE reads in MiXCR, keeping a single row per CDR3 protein. The table lists roughly 510,000 distinct CDR3 sequences, 15% to 20% of them singletons. The sequenced sample consisted of PBMCs or a T cell subset sorted from them (not recorded which). These TCRs come from an adult woman who had mild COVID-19 (a few samples of this study predate the infection). Cell type and time point are not known.

The chain employs TRBV7-3 and TRBJ2-3; 9 bases fit TRBD2. Germline V gives CDR1 SGHTA, CDR2 FQGTGA. Trimming cost V 0 bases and J 6 bases; bases outside gene matches: 10. The CDR3 length is 17 residues. This CDR3 is CASSLTGRAGGSDTQYF. In DNA, the CDR3 is TGTGCCAGCAGCTTAACAGGACGAGCGGGAGGATCGGATACGCAGTATTTT.

The genes are TRBV6-5 and TRBJ2-3; the D gene is possibly TRBD2 (6 bases). The CDR3 length is 17 residues. The germline V gene encodes CDR1 MNHEY and CDR2 SVGAGI. The V end was cut by 4 bases, the J end by 2 bases, with 19 bases between. Here the CDR3 reads CASSWTGTLTSTDTQYF. Written as DNA, the CDR3 is TGTGCCAGCAGTTGGACGGGGACTCTAACTTCCACAGATACGCAGTATTTT.

A few counts support this clonotype. The V gene is TRBV6-2 or TRBV6-3, the J gene TRBJ2-1; 8 positions match TRBD2. With 4 bases clipped from V and 10 bases from J, the junction kept 18 bases outside the gene matches. The CDR3 extends over 17 amino acids. Germline assignment: CDR1 MNHEY and CDR2 SVGEGT. CDR3 region: CASSSSAAGGGREEQFF. The CDR3 coding sequence is TGTGCCAGCAGTTCAAGCGCGGCGGGAGGAGGAAGGGAGGAGCAGTTCTTC.

The chain joins TRBV7-3 to TRBJ1-1, with D uncertain. The V gene lost 5 bases and the J gene lost 3 bases, with 22 bases spanning the gap. This CDR3 is 17 amino acids long. Germline V CDR1 and CDR2: SGHTA, FQGTGA. CDR3 nucleotide sequence: TGTGCCAGCAGCCTTTCTCCCGCTATTGGACCGGACACTGAAGCTTTCTTT. Translation gives CASSLSPAIGPDTEAFF.

This clonotype was recorded a few times. J is TRBJ2-7 and V is TRBV16, with 10 bases that match TRBD2. Germline CDR1 reads KGHSY; CDR2 reads FQNENV. J gave up 1 base and V 8 bases, and 14 bases lay outside the gene matches. The CDR3 consists of 17 residues. CDR3 in amino acids: CASQRQPTSGNSYEQYF. DNA for the CDR3: TGTGCCAGCCAAAGGCAACCCACTAGCGGGAATTCCTACGAGCAGTACTTC.